This T cell receptor (beta chain) was sequenced in a study of T cells after yellow fever vaccination (dated by TCRdb to about 2019). For context, the study as a whole: The SMART-Seq v4 Ultra Low Input RNA kit was used to prepare libraries from fractions with low cell numbers. To track T-cell clones before and after primary and booster YFV17D yellow fever vaccination, bulk TCR alpha and beta repertoires were sequenced longitudinally. Two healthy male donors made up the cohort, one aged 18 to 29 years and the other aged 30 to 40 years. Bulk PBMC replicates and cell subsets were isolated from blood drawn at multiple timepoints before and after both primary and secondary immunization.

General study outcomes and caveats: A small share of clonotypes occurred in both CD4 and CD8 compartments, likely arising from convergent recombination. Because only two donors were included in the study, the extent to which the findings can be generalized is limited. The secondary T-cell response was found to be weaker but faster than the primary response, with a peak reached on day 5 rather than on day 15. Computational filtering was needed because FACS-sorted repertoires could contain abundant contaminating clonotypes from the bulk population. Most clones expanded after primary vaccination were re-detected after the booster (around 96% of CD4 and approximately 85% of CD8), suggesting broad memory maintenance.

This clonotype was seen more than once but under ten times. No cognate antigen has been identified for it. No base-level quality is on record; no much larger clone is a single base apart. Its CDR3 holds 18 amino acids, cysteine through phenylalanine. The CDR3 DNA has 54 bases and is translated from base 1. The germline V gene yields MNHEY for CDR1 and SVGAGI for CDR2. V loses 2 bases, J loses 2 bases, and the germline ends lie 16 bases apart. This sample's treatment or condition label indicates: live attenuated yellow fever vaccine strain. Two biological replicates of bulk PBMCs were collected at each blood-draw timepoint. PBMCs were isolated from peripheral blood using a standard Ficoll-Paque protocol. TriZol was used to extract RNA from bulk PBMCs, CD4 and CD8 fractions, and dextramer-positive and dextramer-negative fractions. TCR cDNA was made using 5'RACE template switching, a step that added a universal primer site and unique molecular identifiers. Priming for cDNA synthesis came from both the TCR alpha and TCR beta constant segments. Library amplification involved two PCR steps, and the second step added sample barcodes and sequencing adapters. Libraries were sequenced on Illumina HiSeq 2500 (2x100 bp) or NovaSeq (2x150 bp). The published analysis was carried out like this. MIGEC handled demultiplexing of reads and collapsing into UMI consensus sequences, while MiXCR performed V(D)J alignment. Using edgeR on replicate PBMC samples, clonotypes were called vaccine-responding if FDR was below 0.01 and the log2 fold change was above 5 up to day 15. CD4 or CD8 identity was assigned to each bulk clonotype according to whether the clonotype was present at higher abundance in the sequenced CD4 repertoire or the sequenced CD8 repertoire. TCRdb reprocessing: public reads trimmed at Q25 with fastp, clones called with MiXCR, in-frame beta chains kept. Rows with one shared CDR3 protein collapse into an entry with the most common genes and DNA. TCRdb's processing, not the authors' own work, is the source of the V and J calls. This sample comprises about 350,000 distinct CDR3 sequences, 11% of them detected only once. Roughly 18% of the sample lies in the top ten.

The chain employs TRBV6-5 and TRBJ2-6; a weak D assignment points to TRBD2 (6 bases agree). The sequence derives from a man younger than 35 who received the YFV17D yellow fever vaccine. Sample: PBMCs, taken on the day of the first yellow fever vaccination. The encoded CDR3 is CASSYGGLLLPGANVLTF. In nucleotide form, the sequence is TGTGCCAGCAGTTACGGGGGACTCCTACTCCCTGGGGCCAACGTCCTGACTTTC.